This T cell receptor (beta chain) was sequenced during a study of regulatory dendritic cells for organ transplantation. CD4+ or CD8+ T cells were sorted as naive CD45RA+ or memory CD45RO+. Comments on this clone: Its antigen is still unknown.

The study, taken as a whole, reports: Memory T cells were less diverse than naive, with memory CD8+ most oligoclonal. Mature dendritic cells appeared to drive more memory CD8+ clonal expansion than regulatory ones.

This CDR3 has 13 residues. Deletions cut 7 bases from V and 5 bases from J, with 14 bases between. Germline loops: CDR1 MDHEN, CDR2 SYDVKM. This table comes from immunoSEQ multiplex PCR, and its TCRdb copy is limited to in-frame clones, with some not included. Found here are 35,000 to 45,000 clones, 75% to 95% of them singletons; the top ten hold 0.11%. J is TRBJ2-5 and V is TRBV28, with D possibly being TRBD2 (6 bases). This clonotype originated in a human donor in good health. Sample: naive CD8+ T cells from blood. The subset denotes: CD45RA+ naive T cells. The CDR3 region is CASTTFGGETQYF. The CDR3 DNA follows: TGTGCCAGCACCACCTTTGGGGGGGAGACCCAGTACTTC.